These 17 T cell receptor beta chains originate from one sample sequenced in a study of blood T cells in healthy people across ages. Primers used in a second PCR of about 7 to 12 cycles were a sample-barcoded 5' primer and a J-beta primer mix. One entry per CDR3 protein results from TCRdb running MiXCR on the 5' RACE reads. The sample contains hundreds of thousands of distinct CDR3 sequences, around two fifths of which appear only once. The sequenced sample was blood. The source of these receptors is a man between 60 and 75 years old in good health.

The CDR3 DNA reads as TGTGCCAGCAGCTTAGTGGCTCCACCTCAAGAGACCCAGTACTTC. Protein product: CASSLVAPPQETQYF. The rearrangement uses TRBV11-2 and TRBJ2-5; D unresolved. CDR1 and CDR2 from the germline V gene are SGHAT and FQNNGV. Trimming removed 1 base at V and 2 bases at J, with 11 bases between. The CDR3 is 15 amino acids.

The table lists this clonotype with a few counts. The chain joins TRBV6-1 to TRBJ2-7, with 9 nucleotides matching TRBD1. There are 17 residues in the CDR3. V lost 6 bases, J lost 0 bases, and 12 bases stayed unmatched. Per the germline V gene, CDR1 is MNHNS and CDR2 is SASEGT. DNA for the CDR3: TGTGCCAGCAGGACCGCGGGACAGGGTATCCTCTCCTACGAGCAGTACTTC. This sequence encodes CASRTAGQGILSYEQYF.

V and J are TRBV10-3 and TRBJ1-1; D remains unclear. Germline values: CDR1 ENHRY, CDR2 SYGVKD. The CDR3 spans 14 residues. Trimming took off 1 base at V and 1 base at J, with 7 bases between the two ends. For the CDR3, the DNA is TGTGCCATCAGTGAGTTTTGGGAGAACACTGAAGCTTTCTTT. This translates into CAISEFWENTEAFF.

This sequence joins TRBV5-1 and TRBJ2-4, with 10 bases identical to TRBD1. TRBJ2-7 matches the DNA end more closely, so the J call is doubtful. From germline, CDR1 is SGHRS and CDR2 YFSETQ. This CDR3 region has 13 residues. The CDR3 DNA reads as TGCGCCATCCAGACAGGGGGCTTCTACGAGCAGTACTTC. This encodes CAIQTGGFYEQYF.

This clonotype appeared a few times. The chain couples TRBV6-5 to TRBJ1-4; the D is unclear. The germline V and J ends were trimmed by 0 bases and 5 bases, with 10 bases remaining between them. Germline V gene sequence: CDR1 MNHEY, CDR2 SVGAGI. This CDR3 is 15 amino acids long. CDR3 region: CASSYSAGLNEKLFF. CDR3 DNA: TGTGCCAGCAGTTACTCGGCAGGACTAAATGAAAAACTGTTTTTT.

V usage is TRBV5-1 and J usage is TRBJ2-5, with 10 bases aligning to TRBD1. The CDR3 is made up of 15 amino acids. J lost 2 bases, V lost 7 bases, and 8 bases had no gene match. Germline values: CDR1 SGHRS, CDR2 YFSETQ. Written as DNA, the CDR3 is TGCGCCAGCGTCCGGACAGGGGGAGGACAAGAGACCCAGTACTTC. This codes for CASVRTGGGQETQYF.

This chain connects TRBV5-1 to TRBJ2-2; D is unclear. Trimming shortened V by 4 bases and J by 6 bases, and 10 bases separated the two germline ends. Germline CDR1 and CDR2: SGHRS and YFSETQ. This CDR3 contains 13 residues. CDR3 nucleotides: TGCGCCAGCAGCCCTTGGCGCCCCGGGGAGCTGTTTTTT. Translating it yields CASSPWRPGELFF.

Here the CDR3 reads CASSQDMAAEQYF. CDR3 sequence (DNA): TGTGCCAGCAGCCAAGATATGGCAGCCGAGCAGTACTTC. V is TRBV4-2 and J is TRBJ2-5; the D is unclear. Matching the DNA end better, TRBJ2-7 makes the J call doubtful. Germline CDR1 is LGHNA and CDR2 is YNFKEQ. This CDR3 is built from 13 residues.

CDR3 sequence reads: CASSQRGQGARIYGYTF. The CDR3 bases are TGTGCCAGCAGCCAAAGGGGACAGGGGGCTCGGATCTATGGCTACACCTTC. This chain connects TRBV3-1 to TRBJ1-2, with 12 bases fitting TRBD1. The CDR3 totals 17 residues. J gave up 4 bases and V 2 bases, and 8 bases lay outside the gene matches. Germline CDR1 and CDR2: LGHDT and YNNKEL (reference sequence).

V is TRBV4-1 and J is TRBJ2-4, with 7 bases lining up with TRBD1. The trim removed 1 base at V and 0 bases at J, leaving 9 bases unmatched. This CDR3 contains 18 residues. CDR1 is MGHRA, CDR2 YSYEKL, per germline. CDR3 loop: CASSQGPQGILAKNIQYF. Here the CDR3 DNA reads TGCGCCAGCAGCCAAGGACCACAGGGGATTTTAGCCAAAAACATTCAGTACTTC.

The chain has TRBV29-1 and TRBJ1-3, with no clear D. The germline V gene has CDR1 SQVTM and CDR2 ANQGSEA. With 4 bases removed from V and 3 bases from J, the gap between germline ends came to 7 bases. This CDR3 contains 12 residues. CDR3 nucleotides: TGCAGCGTTGGGGAGGGTGGAAACACCATATATTTT. It encodes CSVGEGGNTIYF.

V and J are TRBV6-1 and TRBJ2-1; possible D gene TRBD2, 6 bases. V was pared by 6 bases and J by 0 bases, with 15 bases between. Per the germline V gene, CDR1 is MNHNS and CDR2 is SASEGT. The CDR3 has 16 residues. The DNA for the CDR3 is TGTGCCAGCAGAGGCGAGGGCGGGGCCTCCTACAATGAGCAGTTCTTC. Amino acids: CASRGEGGASYNEQFF.

The genes are TRBV2 and TRBJ1-4; TRBD1 is a possible D gene (5 bases). The CDR3 spans 14 residues. Per germline, CDR1 SNHLY and CDR2 FYNNEI. V gave up 3 bases and J gave up 4 bases, with 9 bases separating them. The CDR3 sequence is CASSDGAVNEKLFF. In nucleotides, the CDR3 is TGTGCCAGCAGTGATGGGGCAGTTAATGAAAAACTGTTTTTT.

This clonotype was picked up one time. This chain connects TRBV6-2 or TRBV6-3 to TRBJ1-6; D is possibly TRBD1 (6 bases). From germline, CDR1 is MNHEY and CDR2 SVGEGT. V was shortened by 6 bases and J by 3 bases, with 9 bases between the two germline ends. The CDR3 is 14 amino acids. CDR3: CASSGQSYNSPLHF. The DNA of the CDR3 is TGTGCCAGCAGCGGACAGAGCTATAATTCACCCCTCCACTTT.

This clonotype showed up just a few times. V and J are TRBV6-2 or TRBV6-3 and TRBJ2-7; D is undetermined. CDR1 and CDR2 from the germline V gene are MNHEY and SVGEGT. This CDR3 spans 15 amino acids. The V end was cut by 2 bases, the J end by 2 bases, with 13 bases between. CDR3 DNA: TGTGCCAGCAGTTACGACCTCCTAGGCCCCTACGAGCAGTACTTC. Its protein is CASSYDLLGPYEQYF.

The chain couples TRBV6-5 to TRBJ2-1; D is ambiguous. The CDR3 runs to 13 residues. The V gene lost 1 base and the J gene lost 6 bases, with 7 bases spanning the gap. From germline, CDR1 is MNHEY and CDR2 SVGAGI. CDR3: CASSYFLGNEQFF. CDR3 DNA: TGTGCCAGCAGTTACTTTCTGGGCAATGAGCAGTTCTTC.

The CDR3 here is CSVSKTQGIYEQYF. The CDR3 coding sequence is TGCAGCGTTTCTAAAACCCAGGGTATCTACGAGCAGTACTTC. The rearrangement links TRBV29-1 to TRBJ2-7; D is perhaps TRBD1 (5 bases). Deletions cut 5 bases from V and 3 bases from J, with 17 bases between. The CDR3 runs 14 residues. Germline lookup yields CDR1 SQVTM and CDR2 ANQGSEA.